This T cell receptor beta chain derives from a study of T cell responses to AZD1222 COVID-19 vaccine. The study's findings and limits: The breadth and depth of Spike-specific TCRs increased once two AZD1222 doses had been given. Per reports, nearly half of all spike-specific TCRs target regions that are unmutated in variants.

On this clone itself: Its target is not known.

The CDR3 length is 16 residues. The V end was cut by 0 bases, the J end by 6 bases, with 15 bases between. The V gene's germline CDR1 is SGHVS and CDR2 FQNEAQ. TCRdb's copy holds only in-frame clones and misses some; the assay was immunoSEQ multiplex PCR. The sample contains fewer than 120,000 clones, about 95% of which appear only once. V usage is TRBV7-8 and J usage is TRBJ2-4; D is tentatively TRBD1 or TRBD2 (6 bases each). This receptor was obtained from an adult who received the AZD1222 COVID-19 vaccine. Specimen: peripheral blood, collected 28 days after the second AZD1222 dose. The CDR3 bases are TGTGCCAGCAGCTTAGCCAACGCGGAGGGGGGAAACATTCAGTACTTC. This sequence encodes CASSLANAEGGNIQYF.